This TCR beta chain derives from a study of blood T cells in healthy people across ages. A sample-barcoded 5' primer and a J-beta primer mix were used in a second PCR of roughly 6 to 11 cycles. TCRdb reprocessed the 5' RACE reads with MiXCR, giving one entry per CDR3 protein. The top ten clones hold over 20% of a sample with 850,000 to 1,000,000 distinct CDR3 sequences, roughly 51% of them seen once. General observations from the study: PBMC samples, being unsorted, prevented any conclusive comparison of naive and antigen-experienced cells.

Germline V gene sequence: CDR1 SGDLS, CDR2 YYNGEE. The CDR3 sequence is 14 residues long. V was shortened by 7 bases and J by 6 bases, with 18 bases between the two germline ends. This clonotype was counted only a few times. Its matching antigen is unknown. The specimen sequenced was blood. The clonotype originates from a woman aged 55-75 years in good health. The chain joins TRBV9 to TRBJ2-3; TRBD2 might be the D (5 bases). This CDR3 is CASHSGLMGDTQYF. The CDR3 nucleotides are TGTGCCAGCCATTCCGGACTCATGGGTGATACGCAGTATTTT.